The clone carrying this TCR beta chain was counted only a few times. With survey level as its setting, the immunoSEQ assay was v3.0. Using immunoSEQ multiplex PCR, the repertoire was profiled, and TCRdb retains in-frame clones only, with some absent. Of about 26,000 clones listed, 82% are singletons. Everyone in the study who had HIV was treated in the United States. The data belong to a study of long-term antiretroviral therapy in people with HIV. The CDR3 runs to 17 residues. After removal of 2 bases from V and 1 base from J, the junction contained 11 bases not matched to a gene. CDR1 and CDR2 from the germline V gene are LNHDA and SQIVND (reference sequence).

This chain connects TRBV19 to TRBJ2-7, with 7 bases identical to TRBD2. This TCR came from a man aged 50 or older with HIV. The source was unsorted PBMCs, collected 2.9 years after starting antiretroviral therapy. As DNA, the CDR3 is TGTGCCAGTAGTATAAGCGGGACTCACGGTGGGTCCTACGAGCAGTACTTC. It codes for CASSISGTHGGSYEQYF.